Shown below are 13 T cell receptor beta chains from a single sample sequenced in a study of T cell changes during pregnancy in multiple sclerosis. The repertoire was sequenced with immunoSEQ multiplex PCR; TCRdb's copy has only in-frame clones and lacks some. Found here are tens of thousands of clones, over 80% of them singletons; the top ten hold approximately 0.68%. This material consisted of CD4+ T cells from peripheral blood mononuclear cells, taken in the third trimester of pregnancy. The receptors come from a female donor with multiple sclerosis, enrolled in a pregnancy study.

The chain couples TRBV7-6 to TRBJ1-6, with 8 bases fitting TRBD1. Germline V CDR1 and CDR2: SGHVS, FNYEAQ. J gave up 7 bases and V 3 bases, and 8 bases lay outside the gene matches. The CDR3 spans 16 residues. CDR3 nucleotide sequence: TGTGCCAGCAGCTTGAGACAGGGGAAACCAAATTCACCCCTCCACTTT. This translates into CASSLRQGKPNSPLHF.

The genes are TRBV19 and TRBJ1-2, with a possible D match to TRBD1 (5 bases). Per germline, CDR1 LNHDA and CDR2 SQIVND (reference sequence). The CDR3 covers 15 residues. The germline V and J ends were trimmed by 2 bases and 6 bases, with 16 bases remaining between them. CDR3 residues: CASSIQNHRFHGYTF. In DNA form, the CDR3 reads TGTGCCAGTAGTATACAAAACCACAGGTTCCATGGCTACACCTTC.

The gene calls are TRBV6-4 and TRBJ2-3, with 7 bases aligning to TRBD1. V lost 5 bases to trimming and J lost 3 bases; unmatched junction nucleotides: 2. Per germline, CDR1 MRHNA and CDR2 SNTAGT. This CDR3 comprises 13 residues. The CDR3 region has the DNA TGTGCCAGCAGTCGACAGGGAACAGATACGCAGTATTTT. This sequence encodes CASSRQGTDTQYF.

V gene TRBV2 combines with J gene TRBJ1-5; no reliable D call. This CDR3 spans 13 amino acids. Trimming removed 6 bases from V and 7 bases from J, with 13 bases in between. Germline CDR1 is SNHLY and CDR2 is FYNNEI. As DNA, the CDR3 is TGTGCCAGCAGGGGAGGCAGGAGACAGCCCCAGCATTTT. Its protein product is CASRGGRRQPQHF.

The chain recombines TRBV19 with TRBJ2-3, with 10 bases that match TRBD2. The V and J ends lost 3 bases and 4 bases, in that order; junction bases with no gene match: 4. This CDR3 region has 15 residues. Per the germline V gene, CDR1 is LNHDA and CDR2 is SQIVND (reference sequence). The CDR3 DNA is TGTGCCAGTAGTATTAGCGGGGGGCCCGCAGATACGCAGTATTTT. It yields the protein CASSISGGPADTQYF.

J is TRBJ2-3 and V is TRBV5-1; D unresolved. Per the germline V gene, CDR1 is SGHRS and CDR2 is YFSETQ. V lost 0 bases, J lost 7 bases, and 6 bases lay in between. The CDR3 covers 12 residues. The CDR3 DNA sequence: TGCGCCAGCAGCTTGGAGCACCATACGCAGTATTTT. Protein product: CASSLEHHTQYF.

This chain connects TRBV18 to TRBJ2-5; D gene uncertain. Trimming pared 0 bases from V and 3 bases from J, leaving 11 bases between. CDR3 length: 15 amino acids. CDR1 is KGHSH, CDR2 LQKENI, per germline. CDR3 DNA sequence: TGTGCCAGCTCACCACCGTCGGGTAGAGAAGAGACCCAGTACTTC. Protein product: CASSPPSGREETQYF.

The chain combines TRBV6-6 with TRBJ2-2; no definite D call. The V and J ends lost 0 bases and 4 bases respectively, with 9 bases between them. CDR1 and CDR2 (germline): MNHNY, SVGAGI (reference sequence). This CDR3 has 15 residues. CDR3 bases: TGTGCCAGCAGTTACTCGAGCCAGGCCACCGGGGAGCTGTTTTTT. It is translated as CASSYSSQATGELFF.

The chain links TRBV29-1 to TRBJ2-5; D perhaps matches TRBD1 (5 bases). The CDR3 is made up of 13 amino acids. CDR1 SQVTM and CDR2 ANQGSEA come from the germline V gene. V lost 5 bases and J lost 0, with 10 bases in between. CDR3 nucleotides: TGCAGCGTTTACAGGATCTACCAAGAGACCCAGTACTTC. Translation: CSVYRIYQETQYF.

DNA of the CDR3: TGTGCCAGTAGTATTAGACAGAGGACTGAAGCTTTCTTT. Amino acids: CASSIRQRTEAFF. The rearrangement joins TRBV19 to TRBJ1-1, with D perhaps TRBD1 (5 bases). The germline V gene encodes CDR1 LNHDA and CDR2 SQIVND (reference sequence). CDR3 length: 13 residues. V was shortened by 3 bases and J by 5 bases, with 10 bases between the two germline ends. The full variable domain, its missing parts supplied by reference TRBV19 and TRBJ1-1, is DGGITQSPKYLFRKEGQNVTLSCEQNLNHDAMYWYRQDPGQGLRLIYYSQIVNDFQKGDIAEGYSVSREKKESFPLTVTSAQKNPTAFYLCASSIRQRTEAFFGQGTRLTVV.

The CDR3 reads CASSLTGGAAGYTF. In nucleotides, the CDR3 is TGTGCCAGCAGCTTAACGGGGGGGGCGGCTGGCTACACCTTC. This chain links TRBV7-8 with TRBJ1-2; possible D gene TRBD1, 6 bases. This CDR3 has 14 residues. Between the trimmed V and J ends, which lost 2 bases and 7 bases, there was a span of 14 bases. Germline V gene data show CDR1 as SGHVS and CDR2 as FQNEAQ.

The table lists this clone with a count of one. V is TRBV9 and J is TRBJ1-2, with 8 nucleotides matching TRBD1. The V gene's germline CDR1 is SGDLS and CDR2 YYNGEE. Unmatched junction bases numbered 2, after V lost 3 bases and J lost 1 base. The length of the CDR3 is 14 residues. The CDR3 is CASSAQGGNYGYTF. The CDR3 DNA sequence: TGTGCCAGCAGCGCACAGGGGGGTAACTATGGCTACACCTTC.

The V and J genes are TRBV6-1 and TRBJ1-1; D not resolved. This CDR3 has 12 amino acids. CDR1 is MNHNS, CDR2 SASEGT, per germline. Trimming stripped 2 bases from V and 11 bases from J, with 12 bases between. This chain's CDR3 is CASSELVPGAFF. CDR3 DNA: TGTGCCAGCAGTGAATTGGTTCCCGGGGCTTTCTTT.